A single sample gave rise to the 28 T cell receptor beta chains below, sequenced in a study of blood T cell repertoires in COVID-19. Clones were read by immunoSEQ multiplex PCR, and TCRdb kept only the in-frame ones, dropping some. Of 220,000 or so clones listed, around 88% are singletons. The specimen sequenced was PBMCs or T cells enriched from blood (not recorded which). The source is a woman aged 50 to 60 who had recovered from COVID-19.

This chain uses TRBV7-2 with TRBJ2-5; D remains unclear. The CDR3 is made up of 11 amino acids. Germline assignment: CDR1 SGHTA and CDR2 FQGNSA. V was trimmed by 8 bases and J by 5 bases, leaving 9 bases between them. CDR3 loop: CASLTHETQYF. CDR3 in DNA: TGTGCCAGCCTGACTCATGAGACCCAGTACTTC.

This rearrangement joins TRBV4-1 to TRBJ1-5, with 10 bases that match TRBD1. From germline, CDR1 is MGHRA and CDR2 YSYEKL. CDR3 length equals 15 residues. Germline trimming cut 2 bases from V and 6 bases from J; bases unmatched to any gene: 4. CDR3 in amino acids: CASSQSGTGVQPQHF. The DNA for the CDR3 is TGCGCCAGCAGCCAATCCGGGACAGGGGTTCAGCCCCAGCATTTT.

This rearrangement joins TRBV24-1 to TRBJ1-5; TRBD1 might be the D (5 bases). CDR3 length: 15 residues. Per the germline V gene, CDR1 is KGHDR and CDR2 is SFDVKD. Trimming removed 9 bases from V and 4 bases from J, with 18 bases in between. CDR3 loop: CATGGGVWENQPQHF. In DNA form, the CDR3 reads TGTGCCACCGGGGGAGGTGTGTGGGAGAATCAGCCCCAGCATTTT.

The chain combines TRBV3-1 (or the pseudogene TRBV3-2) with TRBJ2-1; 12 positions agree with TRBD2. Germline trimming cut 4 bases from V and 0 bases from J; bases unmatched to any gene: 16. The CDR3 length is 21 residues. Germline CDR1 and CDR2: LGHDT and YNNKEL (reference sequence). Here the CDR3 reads CASSLIPGTSGLGSSYNEQFF. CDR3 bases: TGTGCCAGCAGCCTTATCCCCGGGACTAGCGGGTTGGGGAGCTCCTACAATGAGCAGTTCTTC.

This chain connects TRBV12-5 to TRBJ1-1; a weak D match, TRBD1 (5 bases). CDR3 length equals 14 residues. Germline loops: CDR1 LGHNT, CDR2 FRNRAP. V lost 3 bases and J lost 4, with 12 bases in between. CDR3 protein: CASGFGTGGTEAFF. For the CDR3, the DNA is TGTGCTAGTGGTTTCGGAACCGGGGGCACTGAAGCTTTCTTT.

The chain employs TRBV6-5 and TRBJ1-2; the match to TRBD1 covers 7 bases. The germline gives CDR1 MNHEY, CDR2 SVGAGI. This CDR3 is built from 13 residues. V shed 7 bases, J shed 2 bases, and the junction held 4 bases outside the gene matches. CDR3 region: CASTMTGNYGYTF. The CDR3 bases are TGTGCCAGCACCATGACAGGGAACTATGGCTACACCTTC.

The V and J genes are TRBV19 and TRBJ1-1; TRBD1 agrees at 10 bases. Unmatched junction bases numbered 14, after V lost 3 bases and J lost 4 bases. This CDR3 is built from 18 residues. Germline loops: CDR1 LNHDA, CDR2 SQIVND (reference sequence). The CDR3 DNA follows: TGTGCCAGTAGTATGAGACAGGGGGCACTCGGGGCGAGCACTGAAGCTTTCTTT. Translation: CASSMRQGALGASTEAFF.

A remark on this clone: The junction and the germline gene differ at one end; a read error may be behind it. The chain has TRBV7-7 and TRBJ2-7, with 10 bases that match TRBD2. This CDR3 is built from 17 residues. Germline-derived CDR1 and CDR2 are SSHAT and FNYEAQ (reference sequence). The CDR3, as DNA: TGTGCTAGCAGCCACAATTTAAGCGGGGGGGTCTCCTACGAGCAGTACTTC. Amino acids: CASSHNLSGGVSYEQYF.

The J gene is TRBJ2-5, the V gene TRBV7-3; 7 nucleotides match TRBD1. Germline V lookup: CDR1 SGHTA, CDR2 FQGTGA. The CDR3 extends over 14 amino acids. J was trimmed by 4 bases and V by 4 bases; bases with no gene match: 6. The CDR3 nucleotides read TGTGCCAGCAGCTCCCGGACAGGAGGAGAGACCCAGTACTTC. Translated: CASSSRTGGETQYF. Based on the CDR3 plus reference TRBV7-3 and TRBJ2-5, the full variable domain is GAGVSQTPSNKVTEKGKYVELRCDPISGHTALYWYRQSLGQGPEFLIYFQGTGAADDSGLPNDRFFAVRPEGSVSTLKIQRTERGDSAVYLCASSSRTGGETQYFGPGTRLLVL.

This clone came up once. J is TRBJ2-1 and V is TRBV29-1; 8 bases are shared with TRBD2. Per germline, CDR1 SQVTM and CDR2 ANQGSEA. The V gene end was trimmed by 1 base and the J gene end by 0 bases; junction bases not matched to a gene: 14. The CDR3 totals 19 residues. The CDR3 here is CSVEGYPAGVTNSYNEQFF. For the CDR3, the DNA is TGCAGCGTTGAAGGTTATCCAGCGGGAGTAACAAACTCCTACAATGAGCAGTTCTTC.

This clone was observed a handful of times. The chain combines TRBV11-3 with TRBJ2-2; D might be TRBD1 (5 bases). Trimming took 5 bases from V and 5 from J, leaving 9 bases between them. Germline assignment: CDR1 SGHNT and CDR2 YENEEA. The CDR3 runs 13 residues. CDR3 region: CASSPRQTGELFF. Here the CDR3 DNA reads TGTGCCAGCAGCCCTCGACAGACCGGGGAGCTGTTTTTT.

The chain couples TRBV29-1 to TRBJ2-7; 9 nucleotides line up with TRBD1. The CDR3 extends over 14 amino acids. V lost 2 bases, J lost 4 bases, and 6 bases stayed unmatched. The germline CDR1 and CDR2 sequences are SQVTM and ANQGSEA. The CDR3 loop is CSVESATGGYEQYF. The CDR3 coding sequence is TGCAGCGTTGAATCGGCGACAGGGGGATACGAGCAGTACTTC.

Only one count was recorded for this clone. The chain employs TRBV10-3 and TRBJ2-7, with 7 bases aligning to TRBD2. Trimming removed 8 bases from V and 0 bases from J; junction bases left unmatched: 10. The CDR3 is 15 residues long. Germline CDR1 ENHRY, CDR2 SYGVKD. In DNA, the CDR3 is TGTGCCATCTCTCAGCGGGACCGAAGCTCCTACGAGCAGTACTTC. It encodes CAISQRDRSSYEQYF.

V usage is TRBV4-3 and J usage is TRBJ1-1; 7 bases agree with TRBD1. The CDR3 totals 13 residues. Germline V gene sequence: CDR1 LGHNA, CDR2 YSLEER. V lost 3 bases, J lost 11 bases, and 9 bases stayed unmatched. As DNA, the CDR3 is TGCGCCAGCAGCCACCTACAGGGGCATGGGGCTTTCTTT. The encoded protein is CASSHLQGHGAFF.

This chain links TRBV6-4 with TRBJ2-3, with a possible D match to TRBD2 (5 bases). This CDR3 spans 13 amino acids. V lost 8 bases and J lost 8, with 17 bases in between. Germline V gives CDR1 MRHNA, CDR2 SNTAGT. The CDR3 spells CASSERLGSTQYF. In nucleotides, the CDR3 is TGTGCCAGCTCCGAGCGATTAGGGAGTACGCAGTATTTT.

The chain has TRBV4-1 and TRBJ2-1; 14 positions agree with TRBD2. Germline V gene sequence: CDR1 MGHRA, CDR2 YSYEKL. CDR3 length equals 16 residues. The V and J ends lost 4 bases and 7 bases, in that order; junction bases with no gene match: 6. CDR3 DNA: TGCGCCAGCAGCCGCAAGACTAGCGGGGGGGGGAATGAGCAGTTCTTC. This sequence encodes CASSRKTSGGGNEQFF.

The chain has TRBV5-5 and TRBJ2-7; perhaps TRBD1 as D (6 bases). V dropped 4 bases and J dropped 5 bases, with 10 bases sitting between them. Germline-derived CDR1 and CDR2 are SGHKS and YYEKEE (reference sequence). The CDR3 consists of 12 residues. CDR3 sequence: CASSHTGNEQYF. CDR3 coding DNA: TGTGCCAGCAGCCATACAGGGAACGAGCAGTACTTC.

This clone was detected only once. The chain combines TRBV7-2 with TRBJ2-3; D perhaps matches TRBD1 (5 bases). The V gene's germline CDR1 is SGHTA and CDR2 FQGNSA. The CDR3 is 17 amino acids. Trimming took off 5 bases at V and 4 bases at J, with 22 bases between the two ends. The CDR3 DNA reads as TGTGCCAGCAGCCTTAGGGGCAACAGCCAACGGTCAGATACGCAGTATTTT. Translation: CASSLRGNSQRSDTQYF.

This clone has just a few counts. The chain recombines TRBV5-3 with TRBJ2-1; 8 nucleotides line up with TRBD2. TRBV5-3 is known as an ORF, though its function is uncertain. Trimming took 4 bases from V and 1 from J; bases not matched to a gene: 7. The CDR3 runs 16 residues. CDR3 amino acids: CARSLHSGVSYNEQFF. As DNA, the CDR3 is TGTGCCAGAAGCCTTCATAGCGGGGTTTCCTACAATGAGCAGTTCTTC.

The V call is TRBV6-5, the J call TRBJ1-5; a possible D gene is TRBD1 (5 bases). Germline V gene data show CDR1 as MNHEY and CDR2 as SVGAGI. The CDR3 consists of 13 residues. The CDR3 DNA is TGTGTCACGCGGGGCTATAGCAATCAGCCCCAGCATTTT. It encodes CVTRGYSNQPQHF.

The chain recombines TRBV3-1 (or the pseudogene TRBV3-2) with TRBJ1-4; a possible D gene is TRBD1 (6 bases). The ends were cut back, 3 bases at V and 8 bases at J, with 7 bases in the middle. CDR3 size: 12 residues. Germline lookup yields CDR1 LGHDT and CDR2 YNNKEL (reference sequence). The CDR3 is CASSQDREKLFF. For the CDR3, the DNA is TGTGCCAGCAGCCAGGACAGAGAAAAACTGTTTTTT.

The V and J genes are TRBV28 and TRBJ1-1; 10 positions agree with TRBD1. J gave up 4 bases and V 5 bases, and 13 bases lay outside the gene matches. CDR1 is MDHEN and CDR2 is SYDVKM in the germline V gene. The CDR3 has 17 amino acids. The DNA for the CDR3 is TGTGCCAGCAGTCCCCCTCGTCCGACAGGGGGCCTCACTGAAGCTTTCTTT. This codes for CASSPPRPTGGLTEAFF.

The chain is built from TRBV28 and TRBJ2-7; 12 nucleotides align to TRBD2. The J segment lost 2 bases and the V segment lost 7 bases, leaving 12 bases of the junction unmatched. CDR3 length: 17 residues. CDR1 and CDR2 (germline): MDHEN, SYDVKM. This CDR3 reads CASIERTSGNAAYEQYF. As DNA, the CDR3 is TGTGCCAGCATCGAAAGGACTAGCGGGAACGCCGCCTACGAGCAGTACTTC.

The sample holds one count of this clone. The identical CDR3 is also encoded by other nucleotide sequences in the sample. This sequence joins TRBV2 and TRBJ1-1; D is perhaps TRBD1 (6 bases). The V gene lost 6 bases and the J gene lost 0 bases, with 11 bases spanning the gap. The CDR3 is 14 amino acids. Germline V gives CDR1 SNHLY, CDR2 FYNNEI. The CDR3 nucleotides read TGTGCCAGCAGATCGACAGGTCTGAACACTGAAGCTTTCTTT. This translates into CASRSTGLNTEAFF.

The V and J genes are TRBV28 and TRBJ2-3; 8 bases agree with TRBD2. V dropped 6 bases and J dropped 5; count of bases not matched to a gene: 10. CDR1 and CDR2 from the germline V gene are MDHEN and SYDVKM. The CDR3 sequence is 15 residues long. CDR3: CASSLSGSDKDTQYF. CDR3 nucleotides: TGTGCCAGCAGCCTCAGCGGGAGTGACAAAGATACGCAGTATTTT.

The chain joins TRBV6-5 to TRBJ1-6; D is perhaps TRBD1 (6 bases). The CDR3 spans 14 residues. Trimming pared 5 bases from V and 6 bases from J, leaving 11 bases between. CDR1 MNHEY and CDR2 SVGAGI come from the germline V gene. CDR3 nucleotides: TGTGCCAGCAGTCAGACAGGTCTTAATTCACCCCTCCACTTT. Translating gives CASSQTGLNSPLHF.

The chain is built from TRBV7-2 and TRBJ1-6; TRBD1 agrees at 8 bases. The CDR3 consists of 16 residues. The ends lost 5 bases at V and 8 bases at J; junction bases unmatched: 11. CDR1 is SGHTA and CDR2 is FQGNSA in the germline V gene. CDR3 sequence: CASSQGTGIRDSPLHF. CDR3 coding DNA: TGTGCCAGCAGCCAAGGGACAGGTATTAGGGATTCACCCCTCCACTTT.

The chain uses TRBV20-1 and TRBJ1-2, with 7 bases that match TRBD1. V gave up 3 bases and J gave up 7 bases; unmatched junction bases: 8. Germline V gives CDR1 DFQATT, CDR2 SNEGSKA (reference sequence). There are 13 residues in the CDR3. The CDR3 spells CSASPTGIIGYTF. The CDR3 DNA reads TGCAGTGCTAGTCCGACAGGGATCATTGGCTACACCTTC.